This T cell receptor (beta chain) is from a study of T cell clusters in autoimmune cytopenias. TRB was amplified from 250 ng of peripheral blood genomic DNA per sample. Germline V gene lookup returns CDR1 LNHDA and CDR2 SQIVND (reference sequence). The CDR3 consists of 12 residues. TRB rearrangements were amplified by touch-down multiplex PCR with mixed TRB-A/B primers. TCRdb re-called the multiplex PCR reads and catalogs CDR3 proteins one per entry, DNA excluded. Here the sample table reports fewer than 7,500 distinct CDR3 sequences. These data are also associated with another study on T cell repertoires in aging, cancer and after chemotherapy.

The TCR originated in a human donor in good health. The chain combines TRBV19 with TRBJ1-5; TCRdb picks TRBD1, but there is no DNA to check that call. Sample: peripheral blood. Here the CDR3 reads CASSIPGQPQHF.